Reported below is one T cell receptor (beta chain). Its antigen is currently unknown. Healthy individuals of Caucasian origin from Russia, aged roughly 6 to 95, served as donors. Donors gave around 9.3 milliliters of peripheral blood apiece. Each sample used at least 6 million PBMCs. The CDR3 sequence is 12 residues long. Deletions cut 2 bases from V and 6 bases from J, with 8 bases between. Germline CDR1 KGHSH, CDR2 LQKENI. These data originate in a study of blood T cells in healthy people across ages. Study-level results: With unsorted PBMCs, a conclusive comparison of naive versus antigen-experienced cells was not possible.

Together with a sample-barcoded 5' primer, a J-beta primer mix was included in a second PCR lasting about 7 to 11 cycles. TCRdb independently ran MiXCR on the 5' RACE reads; one entry per CDR3 protein. This sample has 1.5 million to 2 million distinct CDR3 sequences, with about 35% found just once. The V and J genes are TRBV18 and TRBJ2-7; D not resolved. The sequenced material came from blood. The TCR comes from a woman aged 25 to 39 in good health. Written as DNA, the CDR3 is TGTGCCAGCTCACCAACGGCGGTCGAGCAGTACTTC. Amino acid sequence: CASSPTAVEQYF.